The clone carrying this T cell receptor (beta chain) occurred many times. What it binds is not known. Read data end 3 residues before the CDR3 end; the end is taken from the germline J gene. The sample belongs to a study of T cell clonality in common variable immunodeficiency. The repertoire was sequenced with immunoSEQ multiplex PCR; TCRdb's copy has only in-frame clones and lacks some. The sample presents more than 45,000 clones, none singletons. Findings and limits, study-wide: Authors noted CVID clonality's cause needs subpopulation repertoire sequencing. Shared TCRbeta clones were fewer between CVID subjects than controls.

Germline trimming cut 5 bases from V and 5 bases from J; bases unmatched to any gene: 5. Germline values: CDR1 SQVTM, CDR2 ANQGSEA. The CDR3 covers 13 residues. Each donor provided about 4.5 to 8.5 ml of heparinized whole blood. The specimen sequenced was peripheral blood mononuclear cells. The source is a person aged 18 to 75 in good health. The rearrangement links TRBV29-1 to TRBJ2-2, with 7 positions matching TRBD1. The CDR3 loop reads CSVNWDRTGELFF. The sequenced CDR3 bases are TGCAGCGTTAACTGGGACAGAACCGGGGAG.